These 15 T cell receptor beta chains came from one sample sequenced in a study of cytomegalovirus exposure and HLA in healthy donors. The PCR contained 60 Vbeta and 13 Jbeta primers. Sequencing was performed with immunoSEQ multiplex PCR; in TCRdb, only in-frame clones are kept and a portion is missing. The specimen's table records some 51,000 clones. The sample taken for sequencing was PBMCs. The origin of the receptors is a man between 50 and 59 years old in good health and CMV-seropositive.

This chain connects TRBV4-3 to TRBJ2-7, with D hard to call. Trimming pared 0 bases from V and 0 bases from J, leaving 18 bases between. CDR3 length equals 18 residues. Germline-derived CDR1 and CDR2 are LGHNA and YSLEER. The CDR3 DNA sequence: TGCGCCAGCAGCCAAGATAACGAGGCTAGATGGAGCTCCTACGAGCAGTACTTC. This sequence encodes CASSQDNEARWSSYEQYF.

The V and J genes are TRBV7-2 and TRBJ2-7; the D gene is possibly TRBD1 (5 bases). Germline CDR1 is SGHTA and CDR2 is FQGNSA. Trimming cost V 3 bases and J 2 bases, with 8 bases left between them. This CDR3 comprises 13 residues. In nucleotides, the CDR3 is TGTGCCAGCAGCTTCGACAGCACCTACGAGCAGTACTTC. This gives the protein CASSFDSTYEQYF.

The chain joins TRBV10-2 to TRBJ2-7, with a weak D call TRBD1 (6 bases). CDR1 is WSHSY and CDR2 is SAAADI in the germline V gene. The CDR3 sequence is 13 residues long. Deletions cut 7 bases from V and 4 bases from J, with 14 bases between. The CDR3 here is CASIQQGLYEQYF. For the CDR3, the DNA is TGCGCCAGCATTCAACAGGGCCTATACGAGCAGTACTTC.

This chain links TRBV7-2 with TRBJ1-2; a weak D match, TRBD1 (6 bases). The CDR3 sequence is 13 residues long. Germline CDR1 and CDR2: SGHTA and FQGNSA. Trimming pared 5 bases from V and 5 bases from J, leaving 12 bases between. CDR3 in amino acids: CASSTQGRYGYTF. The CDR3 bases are TGTGCCAGCAGCACACAGGGCCGATATGGCTACACCTTC.

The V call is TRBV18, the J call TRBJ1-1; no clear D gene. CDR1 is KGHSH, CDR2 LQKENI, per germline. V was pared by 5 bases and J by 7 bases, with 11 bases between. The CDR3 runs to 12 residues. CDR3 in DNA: TGTGCCAGCTCATTGACTGCGTATGAAGCTTTCTTT. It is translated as CASSLTAYEAFF.

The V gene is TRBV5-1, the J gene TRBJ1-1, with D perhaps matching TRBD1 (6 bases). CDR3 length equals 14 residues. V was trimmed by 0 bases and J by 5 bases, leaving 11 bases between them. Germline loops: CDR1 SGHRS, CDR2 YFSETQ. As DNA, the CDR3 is TGCGCCAGCAGCTTGGCCACAGGGTTAACTGAAGCTTTCTTT. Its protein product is CASSLATGLTEAFF.

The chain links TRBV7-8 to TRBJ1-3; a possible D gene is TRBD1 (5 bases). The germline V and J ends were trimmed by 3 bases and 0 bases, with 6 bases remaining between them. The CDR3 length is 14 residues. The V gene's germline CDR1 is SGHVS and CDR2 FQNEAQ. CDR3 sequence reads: CASSFQGSGNTIYF. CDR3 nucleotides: TGTGCCAGCAGCTTTCAGGGCTCTGGAAACACCATATATTTT. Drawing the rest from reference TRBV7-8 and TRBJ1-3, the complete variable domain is GAGVSQSPRYKVAKRGQDVALRCDPISGHVSLFWYQQALGQGPEFLTYFQNEAQLDKSGLPSDRFFAERPEGSVSTLKIQRTQQEDSAVYLCASSFQGSGNTIYFGEGSWLTVV.

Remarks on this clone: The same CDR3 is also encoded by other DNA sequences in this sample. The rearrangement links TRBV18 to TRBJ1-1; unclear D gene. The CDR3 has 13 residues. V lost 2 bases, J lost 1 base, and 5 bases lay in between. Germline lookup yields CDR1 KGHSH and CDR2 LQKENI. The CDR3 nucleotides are TGTGCCAGCTCACCAACGGGGAACACTGAAGCTTTCTTT. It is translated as CASSPTGNTEAFF.

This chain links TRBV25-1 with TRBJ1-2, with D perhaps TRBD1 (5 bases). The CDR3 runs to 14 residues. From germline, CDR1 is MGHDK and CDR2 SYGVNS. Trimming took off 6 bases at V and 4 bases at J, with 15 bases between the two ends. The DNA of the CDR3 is TGTGCCAGCAGCTCCGACAGCCGCACCTATGGCTACACCTTC. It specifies CASSSDSRTYGYTF.

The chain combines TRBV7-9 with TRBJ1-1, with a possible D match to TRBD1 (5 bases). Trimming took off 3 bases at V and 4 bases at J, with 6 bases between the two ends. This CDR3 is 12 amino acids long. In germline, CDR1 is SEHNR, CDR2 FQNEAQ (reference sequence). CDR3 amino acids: CASSFGATEAFF. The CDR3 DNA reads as TGTGCCAGCAGCTTTGGGGCCACTGAAGCTTTCTTT.

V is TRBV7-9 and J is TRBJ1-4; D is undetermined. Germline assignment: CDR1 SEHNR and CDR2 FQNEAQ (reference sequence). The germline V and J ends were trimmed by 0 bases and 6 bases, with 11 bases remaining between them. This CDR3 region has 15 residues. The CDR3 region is CASSLAASADEKLFF. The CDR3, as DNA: TGTGCCAGCAGCTTAGCGGCAAGCGCCGATGAAAAACTGTTTTTT.

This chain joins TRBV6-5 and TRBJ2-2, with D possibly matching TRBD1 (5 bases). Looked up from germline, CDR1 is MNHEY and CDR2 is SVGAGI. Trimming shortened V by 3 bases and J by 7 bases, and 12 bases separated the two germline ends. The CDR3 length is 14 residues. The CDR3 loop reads CASSYSGRGGELFF. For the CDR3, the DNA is TGTGCCAGCAGTTATTCAGGGCGCGGCGGGGAGCTGTTTTTT.

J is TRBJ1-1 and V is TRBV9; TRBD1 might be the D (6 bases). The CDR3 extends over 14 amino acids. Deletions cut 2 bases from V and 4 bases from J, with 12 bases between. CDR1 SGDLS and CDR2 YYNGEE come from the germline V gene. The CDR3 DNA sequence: TGTGCCAGCAGCGTCGGGAGGGGGGGCACTGAAGCTTTCTTT. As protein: CASSVGRGGTEAFF.

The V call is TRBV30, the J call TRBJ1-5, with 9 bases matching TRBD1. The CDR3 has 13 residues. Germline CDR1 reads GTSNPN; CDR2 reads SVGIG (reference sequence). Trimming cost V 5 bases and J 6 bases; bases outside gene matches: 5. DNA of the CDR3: TGTGCCTGGGACAGGGGGGTCGGTCAGCCCCAGCATTTT. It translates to CAWDRGVGQPQHF.

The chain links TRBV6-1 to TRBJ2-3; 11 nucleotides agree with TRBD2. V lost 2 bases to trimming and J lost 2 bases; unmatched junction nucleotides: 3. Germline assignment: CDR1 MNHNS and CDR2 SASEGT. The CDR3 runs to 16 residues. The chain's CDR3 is CASSELAGGATDTQYF. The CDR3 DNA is TGTGCCAGCAGTGAACTAGCGGGGGGTGCCACAGATACGCAGTATTTT.